This T cell receptor beta chain derives from a study of CD8 T cells in Susac syndrome (dated by TCRdb to about 2019). Some background on the complete study: Of the Susac syndrome patients who were sequenced, fewer than 10 were in clinical remission while about six had clinically active disease. Whether CD8+ T cell activation and differentiation in Susac syndrome was antigen driven was tested using repertoire sequencing. Susac syndrome patients were therapy-naive, on corticosteroids (some also receiving IVIg), or on IVIg alone at blood withdrawal.

Between the V and J ends, shortened by 7 bases and 0 bases respectively, the junction contains 9 bases. From the cysteine up to the phenylalanine, the CDR3 has a length of 13 residues. The CDR3 DNA has 39 bases and is translated from base 1. Based on the germline V gene, the CDR1 and CDR2 sequences are KGHDR and SFDVKD. RNA was extracted with the RNeasy kit and roughly 0.5 to 1 ug was reverse transcribed using random hexamers. The immunoSEQ multiplex PCR assay, which covers 54 Vbeta and 13 Jbeta segments, was used to amplify TCR beta CDR3 regions. PCR amplification bias was corrected using a synthetic template baseline for primer optimization and computational correction. Per the original workflow: Reads were assigned to V, D and J genes according to IMGT and analyzed in immunoSEQ Analyzer, with only productive sequences retained. Clonality was computed as one minus Shannon entropy normalized by log2 of the number of productive unique sequences. For each patient and control, public and private clones were evaluated within the 100 most prevalent clones. Susac-specific clones were defined as absent from healthy and MS cohorts, over a thousand published viral clones and other ImmuneACCESS disease sequences. TCRdb itself trimmed the public reads at Q25 with fastp, ran MiXCR and retained productive beta chains. When rows share a CDR3 protein, they turn into one entry using the most common DNA and genes. The V and J calls come from TCRdb's annotation, not from the publication. This sample gives about 180,000 distinct CDR3 sequences in total; roughly 94% of them show up just once. The ten largest clones take up 0.099% of the sample.

The paper as a whole reports these results and caveats: No clonal expansion was detected in the CD4+ T cell repertoire of Susac syndrome patients. The study acknowledged that relatively few individuals were included in the TCR sequencing and HLA analysis.

Peripheral blood CD8+ and CD4+ T cells from healthy donors, Susac syndrome patients and multiple sclerosis patients were profiled by high-throughput TCR beta sequencing. Recently defined diagnostic criteria for definite or probable disease were met by the Susac syndrome patients. Bulk CD8+ and CD4+ T cells were purified magnetically by negative isolation, whereas CD8+ TEMRA cells were enriched by FACS. Blood was drawn into EDTA tubes, processed within 24 hours, and PBMCs were isolated by density gradient centrifugation. PBMCs destined for TCR sequencing were cryopreserved in liquid nitrogen and later thawed in a 37 °C water bath. A purity of at least 90% was achieved for sorted or isolated CD4+, CD8+ and CD8+ TEMRA cells. About this clonotype itself: The antigen this receptor binds is unknown. No clone much larger than this one lies a single base away; base qualities are absent.

This receptor was taken from a human donor with Susac syndrome. Sequences were obtained from CD4+ T cells from PBMCs. The rearrangement joined TRBV24-1 to TRBJ2-7, and perhaps TRBD1 as D gene, on 6 matching bases. The CDR3 loop reads CATSGQSSYEQYF. The base sequence is TGTGCCACCAGCGGACAGAGCTCCTACGAGCAGTACTTC.